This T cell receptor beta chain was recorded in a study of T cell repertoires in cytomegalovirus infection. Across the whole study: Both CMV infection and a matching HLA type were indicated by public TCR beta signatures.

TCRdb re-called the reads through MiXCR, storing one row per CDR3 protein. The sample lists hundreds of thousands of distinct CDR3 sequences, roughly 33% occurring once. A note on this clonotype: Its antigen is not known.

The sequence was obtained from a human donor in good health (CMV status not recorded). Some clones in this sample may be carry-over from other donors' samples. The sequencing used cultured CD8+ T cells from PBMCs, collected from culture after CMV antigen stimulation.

The DNA for the CDR3 is TGTGCCAGCAGTCCCCCGGGACTAGTAGTAGAGACCCAGTACTTC. This gives the protein CASSPPGLVVETQYF. V is TRBV12-3 or TRBV12-4 and J is TRBJ2-5, with 8 bases that match TRBD2. Unmatched junction bases numbered 9, after V lost 5 bases and J lost 4 bases. CDR3 length equals 15 residues.